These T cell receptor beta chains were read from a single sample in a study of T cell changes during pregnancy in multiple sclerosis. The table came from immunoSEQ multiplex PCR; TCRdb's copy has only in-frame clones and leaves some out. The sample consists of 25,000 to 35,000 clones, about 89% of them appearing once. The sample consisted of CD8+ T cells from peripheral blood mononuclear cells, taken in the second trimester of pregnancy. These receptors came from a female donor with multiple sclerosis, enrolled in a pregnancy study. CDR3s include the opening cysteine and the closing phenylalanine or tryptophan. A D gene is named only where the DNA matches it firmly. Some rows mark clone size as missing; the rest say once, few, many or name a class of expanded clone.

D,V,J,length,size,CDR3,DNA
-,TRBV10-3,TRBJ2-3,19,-,CAISGSMKEVAESTDTQYF,TGTGCCATCAGTGGGTCGATGAAGGAGGTAGCGGAGAGCACAGATACGCAGTATTTT
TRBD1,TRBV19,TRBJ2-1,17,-,CASSLPTGQGINNEQFF,TGTGCCAGTAGTTTACCCACCGGACAGGGGATTAACAATGAGCAGTTCTTC
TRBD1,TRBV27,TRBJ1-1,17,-,CASSLSLTGNEGTEAFF,TGTGCCAGCAGTTTATCTCTGACAGGGAATGAAGGCACTGAAGCTTTCTTT
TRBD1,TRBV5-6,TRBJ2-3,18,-,CASSPGTDFYFPSDTQYF,TGTGCCAGCAGCCCCGGGACAGATTTCTATTTTCCGTCAGATACGCAGTATTTT
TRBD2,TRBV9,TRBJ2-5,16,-,CASSVGSSGGGETQYF,TGTGCCAGCAGCGTAGGGTCCAGCGGCGGGGGAGAGACCCAGTACTTC
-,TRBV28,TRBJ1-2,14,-,CASSLGPVDYGYTF,TGTGCCAGCAGTTTAGGGCCTGTAGACTATGGCTACACCTTC
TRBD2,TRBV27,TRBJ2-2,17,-,CASSLEASGSITGELFF,TGTGCCAGCAGTTTGGAGGCTAGCGGGTCTATCACCGGGGAGCTGTTTTTT
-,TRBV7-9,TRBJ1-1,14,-,CASSRPLPNTEAFF,TGTGCCAGCAGCCGTCCACTACCGAACACTGAAGCTTTCTTT
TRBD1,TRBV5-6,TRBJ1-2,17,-,CASSLVRDRGTNYGYTF,TGTGCCAGCAGCTTGGTGAGGGACAGGGGAACTAACTATGGCTACACCTTC
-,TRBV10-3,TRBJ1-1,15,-,CAISESGQMNTEAFF,TGTGCCATCAGTGAGTCCGGACAGATGAACACTGAAGCTTTCTTT
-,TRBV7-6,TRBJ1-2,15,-,CASSDTETTPSGYTF,TGTGCCAGCAGCGATACAGAGACCACCCCGAGTGGCTACACCTTC
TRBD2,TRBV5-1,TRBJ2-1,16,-,CASSEASGRARNEQFF,TGCGCCAGCAGCGAGGCTAGCGGGAGGGCTCGGAATGAGCAGTTCTTC
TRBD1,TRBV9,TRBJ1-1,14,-,CASSVNRGGTEAFF,TGTGCCAGCAGCGTAAACAGGGGCGGCACTGAAGCTTTCTTT
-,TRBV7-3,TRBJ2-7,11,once,CASSSAYEQYF,TGTGCCAGCAGCTCCGCGTACGAGCAGTACTTC
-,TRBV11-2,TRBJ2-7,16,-,CASSNPSWLADYEQYF,TGTGCCAGCAGCAATCCCTCGTGGCTGGCAGATTACGAGCAGTACTTC
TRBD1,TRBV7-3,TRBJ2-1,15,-,CASSPGQDWGNEQFF,TGTGCCAGCAGCCCCGGACAGGACTGGGGGAATGAGCAGTTCTTC
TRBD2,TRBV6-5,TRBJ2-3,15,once,CASSYGGGAGDTQYF,TGTGCCAGCAGTTACGGCGGGGGGGCCGGAGATACGCAGTATTTT
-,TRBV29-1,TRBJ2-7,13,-,CSVGSGEDSEQYF,TGCAGCGTTGGGTCCGGGGAAGATAGCGAGCAGTACTTC
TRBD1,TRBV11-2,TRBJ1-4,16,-,CASSLAVTGGVEKLFF,TGTGCCAGCAGCTTAGCCGTCACAGGGGGGGTTGAAAAACTGTTTTTT
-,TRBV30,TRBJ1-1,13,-,CAWTTGSTTEAFF,TGTGCCTGGACTACAGGGTCAACGACTGAAGCTTTCTTT
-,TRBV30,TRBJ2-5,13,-,CAWSVGGEETQYF,TGTGCCTGGAGTGTAGGGGGAGAAGAGACCCAGTACTTC
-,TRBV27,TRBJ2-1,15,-,CASSTYRGRQVEQFF,TGTGCCAGCAGTACCTATAGGGGCAGGCAGGTTGAGCAGTTCTTC
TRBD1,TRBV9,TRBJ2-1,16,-,CASSVRRRQGHNEQFF,TGTGCCAGCAGCGTCCGGAGGAGACAGGGGCACAATGAGCAGTTCTTC
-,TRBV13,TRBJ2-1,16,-,CASSSSGDHRGNEQFF,TGTGCCAGCAGCTCCTCGGGGGACCACCGTGGGAATGAGCAGTTCTTC
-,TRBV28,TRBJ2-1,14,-,CASSFFPVGSEQFF,TGTGCCAGCAGTTTTTTCCCGGTTGGGAGTGAGCAGTTCTTC
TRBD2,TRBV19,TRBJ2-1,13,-,CASKIAGALEQFF,TGTGCCAGTAAAATAGCGGGAGCGCTTGAGCAGTTCTTC
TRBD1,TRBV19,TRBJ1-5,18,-,CASSRGQGTIVGNQPQHF,TGTGCCAGTAGTAGGGGACAGGGGACCATTGTGGGCAATCAGCCCCAGCATTTT
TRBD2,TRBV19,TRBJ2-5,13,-,CAVAGRTQETQYF,TGTGCCGTAGCGGGACGGACCCAAGAGACCCAGTACTTC
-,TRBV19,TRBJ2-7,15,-,CASSIQEDSGYEQYF,TGTGCCAGTAGTATACAGGAGGACAGTGGCTACGAGCAGTACTTC
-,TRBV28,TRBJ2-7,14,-,CASSSPSVGYEQYF,TGTGCCAGCAGTTCCCCCAGCGTCGGTTACGAGCAGTACTTC
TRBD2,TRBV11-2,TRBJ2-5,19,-,CASSLTGTSGWSTQETQYF,TGTGCCAGCAGCTTAACCGGGACTAGCGGTTGGAGTACCCAAGAGACCCAGTACTTC
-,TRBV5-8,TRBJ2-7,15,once,CASSLERLGRNEQYF,TGTGCCAGCAGCTTGGAAAGGTTAGGCAGGAACGAGCAGTACTTC
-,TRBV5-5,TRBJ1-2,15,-,CASSLLAEELYRYTF,TGTGCCAGCAGCTTGCTTGCTGAAGAACTTTATCGCTACACCTTC
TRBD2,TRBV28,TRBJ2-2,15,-,CASSLPSGLTGELFF,TGTGCCAGCAGTTTGCCTAGCGGGCTCACCGGGGAGCTGTTTTTT
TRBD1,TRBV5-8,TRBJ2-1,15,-,CASSDLGQGEDEQFF,TGTGCCAGCAGCGATCTAGGACAGGGTGAGGATGAGCAGTTCTTC
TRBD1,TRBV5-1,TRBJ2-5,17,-,CASSETGTGGLQETQYF,TGCGCCAGCAGCGAAACCGGGACAGGGGGCCTACAAGAGACCCAGTACTTC
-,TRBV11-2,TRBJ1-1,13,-,CASSPTEGLEAFF,TGTGCCAGCAGCCCCACCGAGGGTCTCGAAGCTTTCTTT
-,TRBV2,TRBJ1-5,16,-,CASSERGSGGNQPQHF,TGTGCCAGCAGTGAGCGGGGGTCGGGCGGTAATCAGCCCCAGCATTTT
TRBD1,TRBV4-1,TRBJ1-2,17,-,CASSQDASFTGVDGYTF,TGCGCCAGCAGCCAAGATGCCTCCTTTACAGGGGTGGATGGCTACACCTTC
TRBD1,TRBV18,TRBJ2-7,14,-,CASSPGTGTYEQYF,TGTGCCAGCTCACCGGGGACAGGAACCTACGAGCAGTACTTC
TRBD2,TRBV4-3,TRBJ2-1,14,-,CASSTAGGYNEQFF,TGCGCCAGCAGCACAGCGGGGGGCTACAATGAGCAGTTCTTC
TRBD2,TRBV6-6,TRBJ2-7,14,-,CASSGGLAGYEQYF,TGTGCCAGCAGTGGCGGACTAGCGGGATACGAGCAGTACTTC
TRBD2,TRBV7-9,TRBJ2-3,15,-,CASSLGLAGEDTQYF,TGTGCCAGCAGCTTAGGACTAGCGGGGGAAGATACGCAGTATTTT
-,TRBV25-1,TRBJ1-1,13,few,CASSPQGGPEAFF,TGTGCCAGCAGTCCTCAGGGTGGACCTGAAGCTTTCTTT
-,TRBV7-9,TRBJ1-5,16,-,CASSLGRGGSNQPQHF,TGTGCCAGCAGCTTAGGACGGGGAGGTAGCAATCAGCCCCAGCATTTT
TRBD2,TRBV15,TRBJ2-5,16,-,CATSTGLAGGQETQYF,TGTGCCACCAGCACGGGACTAGCGGGGGGCCAAGAGACCCAGTACTTC
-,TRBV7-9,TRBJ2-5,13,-,CASSLGTSETQYF,TGTGCCAGCAGCTTGGGGACTTCGGAGACCCAGTACTTC
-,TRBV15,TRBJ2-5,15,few,CATSTPGGPGETQYF,TGTGCCACCAGCACTCCTGGCGGGCCGGGGGAGACCCAGTACTTC
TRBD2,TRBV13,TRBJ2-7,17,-,CASSLPKPSGSSYEQYF,TGTGCCAGCAGCTTACCCAAGCCTAGCGGGTCTTCCTACGAGCAGTACTTC
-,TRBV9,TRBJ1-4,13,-,CASSGGGNEKLFF,TGTGCCAGCAGCGGGGGGGGTAATGAAAAACTGTTTTTT
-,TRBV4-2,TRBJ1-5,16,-,CASSQSLQERQGPQHF,TGTGCCAGCAGCCAAAGTCTTCAGGAACGCCAGGGGCCCCAGCATTTT
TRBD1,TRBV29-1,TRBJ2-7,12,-,CSVGRQGYEQYF,TGCAGCGTTGGTCGACAGGGCTACGAGCAGTACTTC
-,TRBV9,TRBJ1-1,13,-,CASSVGAETKAFF,TGTGCCAGCAGCGTAGGTGCAGAAACAAAGGCTTTCTTT
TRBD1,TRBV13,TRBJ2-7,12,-,CASSSDREVKSF,TGTGCCAGCAGCTCCGACAGGGAAGTCAAGTCCTTC
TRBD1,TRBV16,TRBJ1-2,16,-,CASSQFMEGAASGYTF,TGTGCCAGCAGCCAATTTATGGAGGGGGCGGCGTCAGGCTACACCTTC